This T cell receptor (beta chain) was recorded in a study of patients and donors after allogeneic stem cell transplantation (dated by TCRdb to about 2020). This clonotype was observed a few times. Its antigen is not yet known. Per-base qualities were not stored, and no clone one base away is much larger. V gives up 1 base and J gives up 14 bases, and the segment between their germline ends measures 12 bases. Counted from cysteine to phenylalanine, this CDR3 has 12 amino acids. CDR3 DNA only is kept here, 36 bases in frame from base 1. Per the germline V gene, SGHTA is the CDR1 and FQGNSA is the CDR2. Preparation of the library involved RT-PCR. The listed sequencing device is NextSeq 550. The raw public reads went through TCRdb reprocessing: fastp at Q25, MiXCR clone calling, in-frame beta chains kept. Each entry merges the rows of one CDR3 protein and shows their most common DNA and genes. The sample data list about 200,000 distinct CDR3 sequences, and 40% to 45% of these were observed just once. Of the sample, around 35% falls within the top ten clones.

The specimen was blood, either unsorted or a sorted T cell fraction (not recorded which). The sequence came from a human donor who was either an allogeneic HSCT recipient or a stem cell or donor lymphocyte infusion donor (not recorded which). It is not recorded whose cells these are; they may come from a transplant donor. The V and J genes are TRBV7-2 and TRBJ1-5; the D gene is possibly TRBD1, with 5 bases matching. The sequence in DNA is TGTGCCAGCAGCTTAGAGGCAGGGATAAAGCATTTT. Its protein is CASSLEAGIKHF.